The 13 T cell receptor beta chains below all came from one sample that was sequenced in a study of T cells in Graves' hyperthyroidism and ophthalmopathy. Researchers amplified the TCR beta CDR3 regions from RNA transcripts. The TCR CDR3 first-round RT-PCR relied on the HTBI primer set. TCRdb analysed the multiplex PCR reads with MiXCR anew, one entry per CDR3 protein. This table holds around 380,000 distinct CDR3 sequences, roughly 13% found once. The sample comprised blood. Every receptor here comes from a man aged 25-40 years with Graves' hyperthyroidism that later progressed to Graves' ophthalmopathy.

This clonotype was picked up many times. The chain recombines TRBV2 with TRBJ1-2, with no clear D. V was trimmed by 7 bases and J by 6 bases, leaving 15 bases between them. Germline V lookup: CDR1 SNHLY, CDR2 FYNNEI. This CDR3 region has 13 residues. The CDR3 DNA follows: TGTGCCAGCATCTTCCTCCTGAAGGATGGCTACACCTTC. This codes for CASIFLLKDGYTF. The full variable domain, rest sourced from reference TRBV2 and TRBJ1-2, is EPEVTQTPSHQVTQMGQEVILRCVPISNHLYFYWYRQILGQKVEFLVSFYNNEISEKSEIFDDQFSVERPDGSNFTLKIRSTKLEDSAMYFCASIFLLKDGYTFGSGTRLTVV.

This clonotype has ten or more counts. J is TRBJ2-3 and V is TRBV20-1; 11 positions match TRBD2. The germline CDR1 and CDR2 sequences are DFQATT and SNEGSKA (reference sequence). This CDR3 has 16 residues. V was pared by 3 bases and J by 9 bases, with 14 bases of the junction left unmatched. In DNA form, the CDR3 reads TGCAGTGCTAGCCGAGACCTAGCGGGGGGTTCATCGACGCAGTATTTT. Protein: CSASRDLAGGSSTQYF.

This clonotype was seen repeatedly, ten times or more. The J gene is TRBJ1-2, the V gene TRBV12-3 or TRBV12-4; perhaps TRBD1 as D (5 bases). Trimming stripped 8 bases from V and 7 bases from J, with 17 bases between. The CDR3 has 13 residues. DNA for the CDR3: TGTGCCAGCTGCCCCGGTGGGGGGGGTGGCTACACCTTC. Protein: CASCPGGGGGYTF.

This clonotype was seen a handful of times. The gene calls are TRBV20-1 and TRBJ1-4, with D possibly TRBD1 on 6 matching bases. CDR3 size: 12 residues. V lost 8 bases to trimming and J lost 5 bases, with 12 bases between them. Germline V gene lookup returns CDR1 DFQATT and CDR2 SNEGSKA (reference sequence). Here the CDR3 DNA reads TGCAGTTTCCACACAGGGAATGAAAAACTGTTTTTT. It is translated as CSFHTGNEKLFF.

This clonotype has more than one count but fewer than ten. This rearrangement joins TRBV5-1 to TRBJ1-4, with 9 bases fitting TRBD1. CDR3 length equals 15 residues. The germline V gene encodes CDR1 SGHRS and CDR2 YFSETQ. V lost 1 base, J lost 8 bases, and 6 bases stayed unmatched. The DNA of the CDR3 is TGCGCCAGCAGCTTGTACAGGGGGCTGGAAGAAAAACTGTTTTTT. Its protein is CASSLYRGLEEKLFF.

This clonotype was counted many times. This chain connects TRBV28 to TRBJ1-3; 7 positions match TRBD1. CDR3 length: 16 residues. Germline V CDR1 and CDR2: MDHEN, SYDVKM. Unmatched junction bases numbered 12, after V lost 6 bases and J lost 4 bases. The CDR3 DNA is TGTGCCAGCAGCTGGGAACCGACAGGGCCAGGAAACACCATATATTTT. Protein sequence: CASSWEPTGPGNTIYF.

In its sample, this clonotype was seen many times. The chain is built from TRBV11-3 and TRBJ1-5; tentative D call: TRBD1 (5 bases). The germline V gene has CDR1 SGHNT and CDR2 YENEEA. The CDR3 is 13 residues long. V was cut by 5 bases and J by 4 bases, with 9 bases left in between. The CDR3 DNA reads as TGTGCCAGCAGCGAAGGGGCGAATCAGCCCCAGCATTTT. Amino acids: CASSEGANQPQHF.

This clonotype was counted at least ten times. CDR3 amino acids: CASSLDRIATEAFF. CDR3 DNA: TGTGCCAGCAGCCTCGACAGGATCGCCACTGAAGCTTTCTTT. The chain carries TRBV9 and TRBJ1-1; maybe TRBD1 (6 bases). This CDR3 is 14 amino acids long. Germline loops: CDR1 SGDLS, CDR2 YYNGEE. Trimming removed 4 bases at V and 4 bases at J, with 14 bases between.

This clonotype was counted many times. This chain uses TRBV5-1 with TRBJ2-7; 9 positions agree with TRBD1. Germline CDR1 and CDR2: SGHRS and YFSETQ. V was pared by 3 bases and J by 0 bases, with 4 bases of the junction left unmatched. The CDR3 sequence is 15 residues long. The CDR3 spells CASSWTGAPSYEQYF. The CDR3 DNA reads TGCGCCAGCAGCTGGACAGGGGCCCCCTCCTACGAGCAGTACTTC.

In this sample, this clonotype turned up many times. This chain links TRBV7-9 with TRBJ2-3; 8 positions agree with TRBD2. Germline assignment: CDR1 SEHNR and CDR2 FQNEAQ (reference sequence). This CDR3 has 14 residues. V dropped 3 bases and J dropped 4; count of bases not matched to a gene: 3. CDR3 nucleotides: TGTGCCAGCAGCTTGGGACTAGGCGCAGATACGCAGTATTTT. It is translated as CASSLGLGADTQYF. Combining the CDR3 with reference TRBV7-9 and TRBJ2-3 gives the whole variable domain DTGVSQNPRHKITKRGQNVTFRCDPISEHNRLYWYRQTLGQGPEFLTYFQNEAQLEKSRLLSDRFSAERPKGSFSTLEIQRTEQGDSAMYLCASSLGLGADTQYFGPGTRLTVL.

In its sample, this clonotype was seen a few times. CDR3 in DNA: TGTGCCAGCAGATATCCCGGTTCACCCCTCCACTTT. It translates to CASRYPGSPLHF. The rearrangement joins TRBV5-5 to TRBJ1-6; D call uncertain. The germline gives CDR1 SGHKS, CDR2 YYEKEE (reference sequence). The CDR3 runs to 12 residues. V gave up 5 bases and J gave up 9 bases, with 9 bases separating them.

This clonotype came up a few times. The rearrangement uses TRBV5-1 and TRBJ2-2; D may be TRBD2 (6 bases). Germline V lookup: CDR1 SGHRS, CDR2 YFSETQ. V lost 5 bases and J 8 bases, leaving 19 bases between the germline ends. This CDR3 has 15 amino acids. The CDR3 DNA reads as TGCGCCAGCAGTTACCGGGACTCAATCCTAGGGGAGCTGTTTTTT. This gives the protein CASSYRDSILGELFF.

This clonotype was observed once. This may be a read error, as it is one base from a much larger clone. This is likely a read error, given that the CDR3 carries no conserved phenylalanine or tryptophan at its end. V usage is TRBV13 and J usage is TRBJ1-1; weak D call: TRBD1 (6 bases). Germline lookup yields CDR1 PRHDT and CDR2 FYEKMQ (reference sequence). V shed 3 bases and J shed 0 bases, with 11 bases lying between them. This CDR3 has 15 amino acids. The CDR3 spells CASSLRQAMNTEAFL. The CDR3 DNA is TGTGCCAGCAGCTTGAGACAGGCGATGAACACTGAAGCTTTCCTT.